These 31 T cell receptor beta chains were all obtained from the same sample, sequenced in a study of a mutant IDH1 vaccine in newly diagnosed glioma. No antigen has been identified for these receptors. Time point reported: week 35, safety follow-up. Mutant IDH1 20-mer peptide, at 300 ug, made up each vaccine dose, with topical imiquimod. TCRdb's table, derived via immunoSEQ multiplex PCR, lists solely in-frame clones and lacks some. This table has about 48,000 clones, roughly three quarters appearing once. The sample in question was PBMCs, obtained from a glioma patient whose treatment included an IDH1 peptide vaccine. These receptors were taken from a man aged 35 to 55 with glioma.

This chain joins TRBV6-5 and TRBJ1-5, with 9 bases fitting TRBD1. The germline gives CDR1 MNHEY, CDR2 SVGAGI. Unmatched junction bases numbered 5, after V lost 6 bases and J lost 5 bases. The CDR3 extends over 14 amino acids. DNA for the CDR3: TGTGCCAGCAGCAGGGGACAGGGACATCAGCCCCAGCATTTT. It yields the protein CASSRGQGHQPQHF.

The chain couples TRBV2 to TRBJ2-4; D ambiguous. The CDR3 has 15 amino acids. Trimming stripped 2 bases from V and 9 bases from J, with 17 bases between. CDR1 SNHLY and CDR2 FYNNEI come from the germline V gene. The CDR3 nucleotides read TGTGCCAGCAGTGAACGCGGCTCCGCGTCGGGCATTCAGTACTTC. Amino acids: CASSERGSASGIQYF.

This clone was picked up a small number of times. V and J are TRBV2 and TRBJ1-1; TRBD1 matches at 7 bases. CDR3 size: 15 residues. In germline, CDR1 is SNHLY, CDR2 FYNNEI. Germline trimming cut 10 bases from V and 1 base from J; bases unmatched to any gene: 12. The CDR3 DNA reads TGTGCCAACCGACAGGGTCGGTTGGGGAACACTGAAGCTTTCTTT. This codes for CANRQGRLGNTEAFF.

This sequence joins TRBV30 and TRBJ2-7; 9 positions match TRBD1. The CDR3 runs to 14 residues. The trim removed 2 bases at V and 4 bases at J, leaving 6 bases unmatched. CDR1 and CDR2 from the germline V gene are GTSNPN and SVGIG (reference sequence). CDR3 DNA: TGTGCCTGGAGTTGGGGGACAGGGCAGTACGAGCAGTACTTC. Translation gives CAWSWGTGQYEQYF.

The V call is TRBV6-6, the J call TRBJ1-3, with TRBD1 as a possible D gene (6 bases). Germline V gene sequence: CDR1 MNHNY, CDR2 SVGAGI (reference sequence). Deletions cut 8 bases from V and 0 bases from J, with 11 bases between. The CDR3 totals 14 residues. The CDR3 spells CASAGTSSGNTIYF. In nucleotides, the CDR3 is TGTGCCAGCGCCGGGACATCCTCTGGAAACACCATATATTTT.

This clone was counted many times. The chain has TRBV10-1 and TRBJ2-2; 12 bases align to TRBD2. Germline V gene lookup returns CDR1 WNHNN and CDR2 SYGVQD (reference sequence). The CDR3 is made up of 15 amino acids. V lost 6 bases to trimming and J lost 5 bases; unmatched junction nucleotides: 4. CDR3 DNA sequence: TGCGCCAGCAGCAACGGACTAGCGGGGACCGGGGAGCTGTTTTTT. Translated: CASSNGLAGTGELFF.

The chain recombines TRBV18 with TRBJ1-2; D unclear. This CDR3 spans 15 amino acids. V shed 3 bases and J shed 8 bases, with 19 bases lying between them. The germline CDR1 and CDR2 sequences are KGHSH and LQKENI. The chain's CDR3 is CASSPYSDTSGGYTF. Written as DNA, the CDR3 is TGTGCCAGCTCACCTTACAGCGATACCTCGGGCGGCTACACCTTC.

This chain uses TRBV10-1 with TRBJ1-2; D is possibly TRBD1 (5 bases). This CDR3 contains 13 residues. The V end lost 0 bases, the J end lost 8 bases, and 10 bases lay between the germline ends. Looked up from germline, CDR1 is WNHNN and CDR2 is SYGVQD (reference sequence). Here the CDR3 reads CASSESAGRGYTF. The CDR3 DNA reads as TGCGCCAGCAGTGAGTCGGCAGGGCGCGGCTACACCTTC.

The chain combines TRBV9 with TRBJ2-3; 14 nucleotides align to TRBD2. V lost 3 bases, J lost 0 bases, and 3 bases stayed unmatched. The CDR3 extends over 17 amino acids. The germline V gene has CDR1 SGDLS and CDR2 YYNGEE. The chain's CDR3 is CASSATSGGASTDTQYF. The CDR3 DNA follows: TGTGCCAGCAGCGCGACTAGCGGGGGGGCTAGCACAGATACGCAGTATTTT.

The chain is built from TRBV9 and TRBJ1-1; D is unresolved. CDR3 length: 14 amino acids. Trimming took 4 bases from V and 1 from J, leaving 11 bases between them. Germline CDR1 reads SGDLS; CDR2 reads YYNGEE. The CDR3 is CASSPHGQNTEAFF. CDR3 DNA sequence: TGTGCCAGCAGCCCCCACGGGCAGAACACTGAAGCTTTCTTT. Based on the CDR3 plus reference TRBV9 and TRBJ1-1, the full variable domain is DSGVTQTPKHLITATGQRVTLRCSPRSGDLSVYWYQQSLDQGLQFLIQYYNGEERAKGNILERFSAQQFPDLHSELNLSSLELGDSALYFCASSPHGQNTEAFFGQGTRLTVV.

The chain is built from TRBV21-1 and TRBJ2-6; the table's D call TRBD2 went unverified against the DNA. TRBV21-1 is reported as a pseudogene. The CDR3 extends over 19 amino acids. DNA for the CDR3: TGTGCCAGCAGCCTGAATCGGGGGGCGGAATACGTTACGGCCAACGTCCTGACTTTC. This encodes CASSLNRGAEYVTANVLTF.

The DNA for the CDR3 is TGTGCCAGTAGTATAAGCCCTGGACAGGGAAACTACGAGCAGTACTTC. Translated: CASSISPGQGNYEQYF. This chain uses TRBV19 with TRBJ2-7, with 8 nucleotides matching TRBD1. Losses at the gene ends were 2 bases for V and 3 bases for J; bases not matched to a gene: 9. Germline values: CDR1 LNHDA, CDR2 SQIVND (reference sequence). The CDR3 contains 16 residues.

This clone was picked up a small number of times. This chain joins TRBV29-1 and TRBJ1-2; D ambiguous. CDR3 length equals 9 residues. The germline V gene encodes CDR1 SQVTM and CDR2 ANQGSEA. V was cut by 4 bases and J by 8 bases, with 5 bases left in between. In DNA form, the CDR3 reads TGCAGCGTTGTGTACGGCTACACCTTC. Its translation: CSVVYGYTF.

In DNA form, the CDR3 reads TGTGCCAGCAGCCAGGGACAGGGGGTGAACACCGGGGAGCTGTTTTTT. As protein: CASSQGQGVNTGELFF. This rearrangement joins TRBV7-9 to TRBJ2-2, with 11 bases aligning to TRBD1. The CDR3 covers 16 residues. V gave up 5 bases and J gave up 1 base; unmatched junction bases: 3. Germline CDR1 reads SEHNR; CDR2 reads FQNEAQ (reference sequence).

This rearrangement joins TRBV18 to TRBJ2-5; TRBD1 is a possible D gene (7 bases). V gave up 4 bases and J gave up 4 bases, with 10 bases separating them. Germline CDR1 reads KGHSH; CDR2 reads LQKENI. The CDR3 runs 13 residues. CDR3 DNA sequence: TGTGCCAGCTCACTTCAGGGGGGAGAGACCCAGTACTTC. Amino acid sequence: CASSLQGGETQYF.

This clone was picked up a small number of times. The CDR3 is CASSGGRNTEAFF. The CDR3 DNA follows: TGTGCCAGCAGCGGTGGCCGAAACACTGAAGCTTTCTTT. The chain combines TRBV7-9 with TRBJ1-1; D unclear. Trimming took off 5 bases at V and 2 bases at J, with 9 bases between the two ends. CDR1 SEHNR and CDR2 FQNEAQ come from the germline V gene (reference sequence). The CDR3 is 13 residues long.

The J gene is TRBJ1-2, the V gene TRBV7-9; TRBD1 is a possible D gene (5 bases). Germline CDR1 and CDR2: SEHNR and FQNEAQ (reference sequence). Trimming removed 5 bases at V and 4 bases at J, with 14 bases between. This CDR3 comprises 14 residues. In DNA, the CDR3 is TGTGCCAGCAGCCCATACTCGGACATCTATGGCTACACCTTC. This encodes CASSPYSDIYGYTF.

The rearrangement joins TRBV2 to TRBJ2-5; possibly TRBD1 for D (6 bases). The V gene lost 6 bases and the J gene lost 0 bases, with 11 bases spanning the gap. This CDR3 comprises 14 residues. Germline lookup yields CDR1 SNHLY and CDR2 FYNNEI. The CDR3 spells CASRFDRNQETQYF. CDR3 in DNA: TGTGCCAGCAGGTTCGACAGGAACCAAGAGACCCAGTACTTC. The full variable domain, in which reference TRBV2 and TRBJ2-5 provide the parts outside the CDR3, is EPEVTQTPSHQVTQMGQEVILRCVPISNHLYFYWYRQILGQKVEFLVSFYNNEISEKSEIFDDQFSVERPDGSNFTLKIRSTKLEDSAMYFCASRFDRNQETQYFGPGTRLLVL.

The rearrangement links TRBV6-6 to TRBJ2-7; 8 positions agree with TRBD1. J gave up 2 bases and V 5 bases, and 11 bases lay outside the gene matches. The germline gives CDR1 MNHNY, CDR2 SVGAGI (reference sequence). The CDR3 length is 16 residues. The CDR3 sequence is CASSPRDRGPTYEQYF. In nucleotides, the CDR3 is TGTGCCAGCAGTCCCCGTGACAGGGGACCGACCTACGAGCAGTACTTC.

The chain employs TRBV4-2 and TRBJ2-7; the D is unclear. There are 15 residues in the CDR3. The germline V gene encodes CDR1 LGHNA and CDR2 YNFKEQ. Deletions cut 2 bases from V and 6 bases from J, with 17 bases between. The CDR3: CASSQMPEVGSEQYF. In DNA, the CDR3 is TGTGCCAGCAGCCAAATGCCGGAAGTAGGGTCCGAGCAGTACTTC.

This chain links TRBV5-1 with TRBJ2-5; no reliable D call. The CDR3 is made up of 14 amino acids. With 0 bases removed from V and 5 bases from J, the gap between germline ends came to 11 bases. Germline V gives CDR1 SGHRS, CDR2 YFSETQ. In DNA form, the CDR3 reads TGCGCCAGCAGCTTGGTATTGGGGTTGGAGACCCAGTACTTC. As protein: CASSLVLGLETQYF.

The chain links TRBV6-5 to TRBJ2-7; a possible D gene is TRBD1 (5 bases). V lost 3 bases, J lost 1 base, and 16 bases lay in between. The CDR3 extends over 16 amino acids. Germline V gene data show CDR1 as MNHEY and CDR2 as SVGAGI. The chain's CDR3 is CASSYSGRARSYEQYF. In DNA, the CDR3 is TGTGCCAGCAGTTATTCCGGCAGGGCTCGATCCTACGAGCAGTACTTC.

The V gene is TRBV7-2, the J gene TRBJ2-7, with D unresolved. There are 9 residues in the CDR3. Germline V gives CDR1 SGHTA, CDR2 FQGNSA. The germline V and J ends were trimmed by 8 bases and 5 bases, with 4 bases remaining between them. The CDR3 region has the DNA TGTGCCAGCGGGGACGAGCAGTACTTC. Its protein product is CASGDEQYF.

This chain uses TRBV19 with TRBJ1-6; D gene unclear. Germline V gives CDR1 LNHDA, CDR2 SQIVND (reference sequence). V lost 6 bases, J lost 2 bases, and 14 bases lay in between. The CDR3 runs to 16 residues. The CDR3 spells CASSLGSGTYNSPLHF. The CDR3 DNA follows: TGTGCCAGTAGCCTAGGGAGTGGGACCTATAATTCACCCCTCCACTTT.

This clone appeared once. The gene calls are TRBV5-4 and TRBJ2-2; TRBD1 matches at 7 bases. The length of the CDR3 is 16 residues. The germline V gene encodes CDR1 SGHNT and CDR2 YYREEE (reference sequence). J was trimmed by 1 base and V by 4 bases; bases with no gene match: 7. The CDR3: CASSRDRGLNTGELFF. CDR3 coding DNA: TGTGCCAGCAGCCGGGACAGAGGTTTGAACACCGGGGAGCTGTTTTTT.

The rearrangement links TRBV29-1 to TRBJ2-2, with D uncertain. V was pared by 1 base and J by 0 bases, with 6 bases between. Germline CDR1 and CDR2: SQVTM and ANQGSEA. This CDR3 region has 14 residues. Written as DNA, the CDR3 is TGCAGCGTTGAAGCCCTAGCGAACACCGGGGAGCTGTTTTTT. Its translation is CSVEALANTGELFF.

The chain uses TRBV2 and TRBJ2-7; D perhaps matches TRBD1 (8 bases). Looked up from germline, CDR1 is SNHLY and CDR2 is FYNNEI. V lost 7 bases and J lost 2, with 18 bases in between. This CDR3 is 15 amino acids long. CDR3 sequence (DNA): TGTGCCAGCAATTTTCGGACAGGGAGGGCCTACGAGCAGTACTTC. Protein: CASNFRTGRAYEQYF.

This clone has just one count. CDR3 in DNA: TGCGCCAGCGGGAACCCATCCAACTATGGCTACACCTTC. Translation: CASGNPSNYGYTF. This sequence joins TRBV5-1 and TRBJ1-2; unclear D gene. The V end lost 7 bases, the J end lost 2 bases, and 12 bases lay between the germline ends. This CDR3 contains 13 residues. Germline values: CDR1 SGHRS, CDR2 YFSETQ.

The chain carries TRBV5-1 and TRBJ1-6; D remains ambiguous. Trimming cost V 0 bases and J 7 bases, with 14 bases left between them. Germline CDR1 SGHRS, CDR2 YFSETQ. CDR3 length equals 16 residues. The CDR3 loop is CASSLALVGRNSPLHF. The CDR3 bases are TGCGCCAGCAGCTTGGCGCTAGTCGGAAGAAATTCACCCCTCCACTTT.

The V and J genes are TRBV4-2 and TRBJ2-7; D is possibly TRBD2 (5 bases). The CDR3 is 13 residues long. V was trimmed by 1 base and J by 5 bases, leaving 9 bases between them. Germline assignment: CDR1 LGHNA and CDR2 YNFKEQ. CDR3 sequence reads: CASSQVAGHEQYF. CDR3 DNA sequence: TGTGCCAGCAGCCAAGTCGCGGGCCACGAGCAGTACTTC.

The V call is TRBV5-6, the J call TRBJ1-3; D unresolved. CDR3 length: 13 amino acids. V was trimmed by 0 bases and J by 6 bases, leaving 7 bases between them. Germline V gene lookup returns CDR1 SGHDT and CDR2 YYEEEE. The CDR3 is CASSLGVSNTIYF. The CDR3 bases are TGTGCCAGCAGCTTGGGCGTGTCAAACACCATATATTTT.